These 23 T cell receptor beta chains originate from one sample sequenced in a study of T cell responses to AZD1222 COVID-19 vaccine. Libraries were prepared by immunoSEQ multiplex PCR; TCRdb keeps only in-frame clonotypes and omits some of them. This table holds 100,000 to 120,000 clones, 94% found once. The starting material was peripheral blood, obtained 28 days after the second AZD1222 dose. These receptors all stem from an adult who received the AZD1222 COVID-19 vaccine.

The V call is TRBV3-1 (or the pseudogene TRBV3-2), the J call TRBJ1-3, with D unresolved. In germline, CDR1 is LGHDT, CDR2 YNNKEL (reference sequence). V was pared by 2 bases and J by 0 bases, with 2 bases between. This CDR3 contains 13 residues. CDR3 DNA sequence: TGTGCCAGCAGCCAACTCTCTGGAAACACCATATATTTT. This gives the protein CASSQLSGNTIYF.

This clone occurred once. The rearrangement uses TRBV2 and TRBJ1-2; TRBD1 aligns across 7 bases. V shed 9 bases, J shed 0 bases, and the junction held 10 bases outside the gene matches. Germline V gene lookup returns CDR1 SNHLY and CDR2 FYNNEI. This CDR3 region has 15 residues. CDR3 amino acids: CARSFRGRANYGYTF. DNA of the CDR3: TGTGCCAGGTCGTTTAGGGGGCGAGCTAACTATGGCTACACCTTC.

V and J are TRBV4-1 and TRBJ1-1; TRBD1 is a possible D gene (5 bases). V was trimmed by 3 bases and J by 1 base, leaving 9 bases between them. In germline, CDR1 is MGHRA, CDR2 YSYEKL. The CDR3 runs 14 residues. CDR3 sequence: CASSQAGPNTEAFF. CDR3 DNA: TGCGCCAGCAGCCAGGCAGGGCCGAACACTGAAGCTTTCTTT.

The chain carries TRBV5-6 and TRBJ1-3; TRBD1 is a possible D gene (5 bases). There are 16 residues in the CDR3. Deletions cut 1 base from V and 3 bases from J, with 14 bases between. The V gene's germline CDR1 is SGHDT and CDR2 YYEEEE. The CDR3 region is CASSLFGGADGNTIYF. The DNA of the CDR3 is TGTGCCAGCAGCTTGTTCGGCGGGGCTGATGGAAACACCATATATTTT. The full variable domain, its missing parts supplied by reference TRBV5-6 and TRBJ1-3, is DAGVTQSPTHLIKTRGQQVTLRCSPKSGHDTVSWYQQALGQGPQFIFQYYEEEERQRGNFPDRFSGHQFPNYSSELNVNALLLGDSALYLCASSLFGGADGNTIYFGEGSWLTVV.

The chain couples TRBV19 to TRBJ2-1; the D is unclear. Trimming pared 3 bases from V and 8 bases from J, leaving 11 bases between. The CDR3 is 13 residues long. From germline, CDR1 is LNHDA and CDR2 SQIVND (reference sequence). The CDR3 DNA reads TGTGCCAGTAGTATCTTAGCCCGGGATGAGCAGTTCTTC. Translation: CASSILARDEQFF.

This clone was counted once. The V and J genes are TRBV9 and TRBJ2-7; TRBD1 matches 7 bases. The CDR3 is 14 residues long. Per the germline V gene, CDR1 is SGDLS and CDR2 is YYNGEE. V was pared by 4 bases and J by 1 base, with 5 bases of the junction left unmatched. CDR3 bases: TGTGCCAGCAGCTTGCGACAGGGTTCCTACGAGCAGTACTTC. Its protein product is CASSLRQGSYEQYF.

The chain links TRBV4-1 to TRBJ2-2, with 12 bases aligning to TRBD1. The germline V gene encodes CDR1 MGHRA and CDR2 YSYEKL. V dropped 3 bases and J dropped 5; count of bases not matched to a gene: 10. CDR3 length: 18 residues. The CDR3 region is CASSQAAGTGGRTGELFF. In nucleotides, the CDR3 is TGCGCCAGCAGCCAGGCCGCCGGGACAGGGGGCCGTACCGGGGAGCTGTTTTTT.

CDR3 DNA: TGTGCCAGCAGGTTTCTCGGGGTTTCTGGCGAGCCCCAGCATTTT. Encoded protein: CASRFLGVSGEPQHF. The chain recombines TRBV2 with TRBJ1-5; D remains ambiguous. The V gene lost 6 bases and the J gene lost 8 bases, with 20 bases spanning the gap. Germline V gene data show CDR1 as SNHLY and CDR2 as FYNNEI. This CDR3 is built from 15 residues. Full variable domain (remainder filled in from reference TRBV2 and TRBJ1-5): EPEVTQTPSHQVTQMGQEVILRCVPISNHLYFYWYRQILGQKVEFLVSFYNNEISEKSEIFDDQFSVERPDGSNFTLKIRSTKLEDSAMYFCASRFLGVSGEPQHFGDGTRLSIL.

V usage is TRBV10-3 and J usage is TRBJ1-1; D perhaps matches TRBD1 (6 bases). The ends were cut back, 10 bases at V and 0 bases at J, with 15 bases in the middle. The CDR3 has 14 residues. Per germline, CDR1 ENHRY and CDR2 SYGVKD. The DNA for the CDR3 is TGTGCCACCGGGGCAGGGGCGATGAACACTGAAGCTTTCTTT. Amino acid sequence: CATGAGAMNTEAFF.

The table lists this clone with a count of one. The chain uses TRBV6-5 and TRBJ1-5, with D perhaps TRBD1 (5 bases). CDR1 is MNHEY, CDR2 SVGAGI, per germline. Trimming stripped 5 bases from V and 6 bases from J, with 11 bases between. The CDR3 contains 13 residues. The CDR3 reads CASSPRESQPQHF. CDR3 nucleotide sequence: TGTGCCAGCAGTCCCAGGGAGAGTCAGCCCCAGCATTTT.

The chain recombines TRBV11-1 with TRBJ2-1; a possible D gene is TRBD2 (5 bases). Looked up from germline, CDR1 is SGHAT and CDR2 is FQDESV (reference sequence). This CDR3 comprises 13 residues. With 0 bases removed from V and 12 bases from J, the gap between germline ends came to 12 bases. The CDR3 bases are TGTGCCAGCAGCTTAGCGGGAGTTCGCTGGCAGTTCTTC. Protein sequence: CASSLAGVRWQFF. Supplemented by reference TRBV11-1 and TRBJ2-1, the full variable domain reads EAEVAQSPRYKITEKSQAVAFWCDPISGHATLYWYRQILGQGPELLVQFQDESVVDDSQLPKDRFSAERLKGVDSTLKIQPAELGDSAMYLCASSLAGVRWQFFGPGTRLTVL.

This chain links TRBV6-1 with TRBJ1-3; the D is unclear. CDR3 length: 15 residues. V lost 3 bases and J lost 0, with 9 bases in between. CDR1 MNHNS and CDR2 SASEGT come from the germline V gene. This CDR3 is CASSDTEASGNTIYF. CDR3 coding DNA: TGTGCCAGCAGTGACACGGAGGCCTCTGGAAACACCATATATTTT.

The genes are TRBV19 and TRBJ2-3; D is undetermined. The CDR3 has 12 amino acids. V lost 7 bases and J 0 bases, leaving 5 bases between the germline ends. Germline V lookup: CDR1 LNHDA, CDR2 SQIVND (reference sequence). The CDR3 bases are TGTGCCAGTATCGGCAGCACAGATACGCAGTATTTT. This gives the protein CASIGSTDTQYF.

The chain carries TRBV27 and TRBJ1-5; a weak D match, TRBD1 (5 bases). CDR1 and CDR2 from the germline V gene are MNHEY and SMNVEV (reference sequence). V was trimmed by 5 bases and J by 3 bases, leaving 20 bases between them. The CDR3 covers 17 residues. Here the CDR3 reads CASSPSGTQGVNQPQHF. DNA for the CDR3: TGTGCCAGCAGTCCCTCGGGGACTCAAGGTGTCAATCAGCCCCAGCATTTT.

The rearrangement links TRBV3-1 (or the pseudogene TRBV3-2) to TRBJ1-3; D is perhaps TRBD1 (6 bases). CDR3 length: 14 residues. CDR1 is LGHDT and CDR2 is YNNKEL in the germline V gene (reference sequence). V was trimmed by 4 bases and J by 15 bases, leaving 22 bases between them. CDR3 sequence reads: CASSLLSGADGPYF. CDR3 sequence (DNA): TGTGCCAGCAGCCTCCTCTCGGGGGCGGACGGCCCATATTTT.

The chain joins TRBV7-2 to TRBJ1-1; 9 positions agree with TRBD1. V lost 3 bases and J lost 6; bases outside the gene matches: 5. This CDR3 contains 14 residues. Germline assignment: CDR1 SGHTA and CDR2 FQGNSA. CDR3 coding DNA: TGTGCCAGCAGCTTCAACCGACAGGGGGCTGAAGCTTTCTTT. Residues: CASSFNRQGAEAFF.

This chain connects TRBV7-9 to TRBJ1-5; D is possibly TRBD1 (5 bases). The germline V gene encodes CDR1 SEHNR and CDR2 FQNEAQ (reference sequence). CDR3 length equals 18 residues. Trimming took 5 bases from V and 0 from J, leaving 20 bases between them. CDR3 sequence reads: CASSISLGRDFSNQPQHF. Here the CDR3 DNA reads TGTGCCAGCAGCATCAGCTTGGGACGGGACTTTAGCAATCAGCCCCAGCATTTT. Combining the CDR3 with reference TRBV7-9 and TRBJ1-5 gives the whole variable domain DTGVSQNPRHKITKRGQNVTFRCDPISEHNRLYWYRQTLGQGPEFLTYFQNEAQLEKSRLLSDRFSAERPKGSFSTLEIQRTEQGDSAMYLCASSISLGRDFSNQPQHFGDGTRLSIL.

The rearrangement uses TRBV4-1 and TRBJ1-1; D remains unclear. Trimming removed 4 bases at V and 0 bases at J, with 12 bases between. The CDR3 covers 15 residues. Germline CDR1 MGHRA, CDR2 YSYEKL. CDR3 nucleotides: TGCGCCAGCAGCCGAGAGGAGGGTATGAACACTGAAGCTTTCTTT. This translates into CASSREEGMNTEAFF.

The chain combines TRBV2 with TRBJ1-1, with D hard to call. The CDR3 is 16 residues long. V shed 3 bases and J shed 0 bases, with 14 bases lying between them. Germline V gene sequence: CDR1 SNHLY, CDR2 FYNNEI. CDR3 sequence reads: CASSEGSNAMNTEAFF. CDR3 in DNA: TGTGCCAGCAGTGAGGGATCGAACGCAATGAACACTGAAGCTTTCTTT.

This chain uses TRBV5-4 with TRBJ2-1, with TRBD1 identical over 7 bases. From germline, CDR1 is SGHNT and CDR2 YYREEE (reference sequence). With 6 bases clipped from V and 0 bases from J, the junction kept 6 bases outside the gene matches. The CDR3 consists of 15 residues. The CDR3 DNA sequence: TGTGCCAGCACATCAGCAGGGGGCTCCTACAATGAGCAGTTCTTC. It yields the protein CASTSAGGSYNEQFF.

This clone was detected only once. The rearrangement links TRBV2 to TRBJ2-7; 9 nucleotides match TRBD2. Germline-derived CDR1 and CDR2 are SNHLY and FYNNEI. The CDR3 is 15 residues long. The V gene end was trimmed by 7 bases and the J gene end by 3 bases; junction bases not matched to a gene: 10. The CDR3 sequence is CASTRAGGSFYEQYF. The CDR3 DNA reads TGTGCCAGCACCAGAGCGGGAGGCTCCTTCTACGAGCAGTACTTC.

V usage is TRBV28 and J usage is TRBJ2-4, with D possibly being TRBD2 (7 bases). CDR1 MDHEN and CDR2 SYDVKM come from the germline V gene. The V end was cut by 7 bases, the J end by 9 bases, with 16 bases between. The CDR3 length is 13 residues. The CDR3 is CASNLIRGGIQYF. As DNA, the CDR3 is TGTGCCAGCAACCTTATAAGGGGGGGCATTCAGTACTTC.

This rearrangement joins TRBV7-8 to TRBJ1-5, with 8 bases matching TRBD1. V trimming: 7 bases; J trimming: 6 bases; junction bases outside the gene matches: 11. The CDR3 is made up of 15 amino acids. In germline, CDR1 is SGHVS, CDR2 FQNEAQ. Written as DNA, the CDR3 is TGTGCCAGCACCCTAGACAGGGGCTGGAGTCAGCCCCAGCATTTT. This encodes CASTLDRGWSQPQHF.